This T cell receptor beta chain was found in a study of shared T cell receptors in the human thymus. Looked up from germline, CDR1 is WSHSY and CDR2 is SAAADI. Losses at the gene ends were 6 bases for V and 6 bases for J; bases not matched to a gene: 21. This CDR3 spans 18 amino acids. Libraries were prepared by immunoSEQ multiplex PCR; TCRdb keeps only in-frame clonotypes and omits some of them. The sample lists about 380,000 clones, approximately 95% occurring once. The receptor's source is a human donor. Sequencing was performed on thymocytes. The rearrangement links TRBV10-2 to TRBJ2-5, with TRBD1 identical over 8 bases. This CDR3 is CASSQRTGFHSNGQTQYF. CDR3 sequence (DNA): TGCGCCAGCAGCCAGAGGACAGGGTTTCATTCGAATGGGCAGACCCAGTACTTC.